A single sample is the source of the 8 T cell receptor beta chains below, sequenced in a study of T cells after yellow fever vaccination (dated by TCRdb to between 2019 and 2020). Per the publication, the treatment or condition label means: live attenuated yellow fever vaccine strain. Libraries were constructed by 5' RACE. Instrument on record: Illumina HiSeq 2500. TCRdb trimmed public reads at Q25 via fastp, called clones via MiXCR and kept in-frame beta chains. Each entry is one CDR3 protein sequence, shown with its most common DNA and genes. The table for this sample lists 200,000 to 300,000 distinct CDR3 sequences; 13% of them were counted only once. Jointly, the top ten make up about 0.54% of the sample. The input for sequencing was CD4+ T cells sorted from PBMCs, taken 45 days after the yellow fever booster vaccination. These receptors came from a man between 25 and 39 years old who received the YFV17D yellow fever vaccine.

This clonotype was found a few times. The CDR3 nucleotides read TGTGCCAGCCAGGGACCCTATAATTCACCCCTCCACTTT. As protein: CASQGPYNSPLHF. The chain carries TRBV19 and TRBJ1-6, with a tentative D call TRBD1 (5 bases). The CDR3 contains 13 residues. Between the trimmed V and J ends, which lost 9 bases and 2 bases, there was a span of 8 bases. Germline V CDR1 and CDR2: LNHDA, SQIVND (reference sequence).

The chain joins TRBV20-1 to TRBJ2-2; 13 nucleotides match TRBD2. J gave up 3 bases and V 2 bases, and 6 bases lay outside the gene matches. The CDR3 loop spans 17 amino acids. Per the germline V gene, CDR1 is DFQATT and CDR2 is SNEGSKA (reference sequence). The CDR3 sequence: CSARPRLAGGDTGELFF. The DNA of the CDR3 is TGCAGTGCTAGACCAAGACTAGCGGGAGGCGACACCGGGGAGCTGTTTTTT.

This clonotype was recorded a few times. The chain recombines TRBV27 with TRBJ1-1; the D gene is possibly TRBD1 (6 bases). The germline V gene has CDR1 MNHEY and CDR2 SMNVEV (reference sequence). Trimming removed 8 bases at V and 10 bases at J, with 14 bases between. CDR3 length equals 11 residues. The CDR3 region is CASAWGGTAFF. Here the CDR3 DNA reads TGTGCCAGCGCATGGGGGGGCACAGCTTTCTTT.

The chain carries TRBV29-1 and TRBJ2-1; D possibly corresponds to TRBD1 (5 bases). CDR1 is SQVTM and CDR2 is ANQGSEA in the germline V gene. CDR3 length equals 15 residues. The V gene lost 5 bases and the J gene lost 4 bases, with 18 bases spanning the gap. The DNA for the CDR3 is TGCAGCGTTCGTGGAAGGGGCGATGCATACAATGAGCAGTTCTTC. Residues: CSVRGRGDAYNEQFF.

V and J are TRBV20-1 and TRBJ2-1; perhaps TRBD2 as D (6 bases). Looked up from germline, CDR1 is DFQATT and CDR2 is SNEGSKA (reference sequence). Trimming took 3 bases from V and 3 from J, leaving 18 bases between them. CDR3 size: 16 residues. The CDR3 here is CSAREIGGTVYNEQFF. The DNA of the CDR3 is TGCAGTGCTAGGGAAATAGGCGGGACCGTCTACAATGAGCAGTTCTTC.

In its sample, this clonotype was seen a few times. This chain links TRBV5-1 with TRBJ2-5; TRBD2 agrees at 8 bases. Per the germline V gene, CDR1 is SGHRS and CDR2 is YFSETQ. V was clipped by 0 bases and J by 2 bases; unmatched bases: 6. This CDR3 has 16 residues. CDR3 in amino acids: CASSLVSAGGQETQYF. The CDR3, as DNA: TGCGCCAGCAGCTTGGTATCGGCGGGAGGACAAGAGACCCAGTACTTC.

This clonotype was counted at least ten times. DNA of the CDR3: TGTGCCAGCAGCTTCACACAGGGAGCAGGAAAACTGTTTTTT. Translation gives CASSFTQGAGKLFF. This sequence joins TRBV7-2 and TRBJ1-4; possibly TRBD1 for D (6 bases). Germline V gene sequence: CDR1 SGHTA, CDR2 FQGNSA. The CDR3 is 14 residues long. Trimming removed 3 bases from V and 10 bases from J, with 15 bases in between.

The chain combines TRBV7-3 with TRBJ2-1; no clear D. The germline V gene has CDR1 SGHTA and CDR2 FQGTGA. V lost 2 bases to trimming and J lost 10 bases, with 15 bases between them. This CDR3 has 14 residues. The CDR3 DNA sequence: TGTGCCAGCAGCTTATCCAACAGTGCGGACGAGCAGTTCTTC. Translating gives CASSLSNSADEQFF.